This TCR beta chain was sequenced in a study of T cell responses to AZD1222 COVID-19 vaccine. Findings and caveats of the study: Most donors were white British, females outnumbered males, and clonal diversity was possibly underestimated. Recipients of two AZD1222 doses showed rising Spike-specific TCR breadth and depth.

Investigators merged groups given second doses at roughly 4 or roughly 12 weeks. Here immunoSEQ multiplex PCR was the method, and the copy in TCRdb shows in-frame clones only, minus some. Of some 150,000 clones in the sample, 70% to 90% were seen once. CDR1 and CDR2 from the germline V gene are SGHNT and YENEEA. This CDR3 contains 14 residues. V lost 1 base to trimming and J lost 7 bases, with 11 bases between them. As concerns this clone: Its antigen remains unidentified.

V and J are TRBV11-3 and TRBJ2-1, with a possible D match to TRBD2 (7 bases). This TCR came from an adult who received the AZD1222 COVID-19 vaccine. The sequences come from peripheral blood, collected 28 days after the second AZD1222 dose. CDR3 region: CASSLVGGLNEQFF. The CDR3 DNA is TGTGCCAGCAGCTTAGTCGGGGGGCTGAATGAGCAGTTCTTC.